The 6 T cell receptor beta chains below were found in one sample sequenced in a study of OX40 agonist ivuxolimab in advanced cancers. The method behind the library was the immunoSEQ multiplex PCR assay. The table comes from immuneACCESS by way of TCRdb, which keeps in-frame sequences with V and J called. Part of the clones is missing from these tables; in studies checked, under half for an unresolved V gene and the rest for unknown reasons. The sample has 20,000 or so clones on record, around 82% of them singletons. 3.8% of the sample is taken by the ten largest. Sequencing used CD4+ or CD8+ T cells sorted from blood, obtained in a trial of the OX40 agonist ivuxolimab. These receptors were obtained from an adult with an advanced solid tumor such as melanoma, head and neck, liver or kidney cancer.

This clone was recorded only once. The chain links TRBV4-2 to TRBJ1-2; 7 nucleotides line up with TRBD1. CDR3 length: 15 amino acids. Trimming took 4 bases from V and 0 from J; bases not matched to a gene: 5. The germline CDR1 and CDR2 sequences are LGHNA and YNFKEQ. CDR3 coding DNA: TGTGCCAGCAGCCTCAGGACAGGAGCTAACTATGGCTACACCTTC. This translates into CASSLRTGANYGYTF.

The V and J genes are TRBV28 and TRBJ1-5; tentative D call: TRBD1 (5 bases). V dropped 4 bases and J dropped 3 bases, with 16 bases sitting between them. CDR3 size: 16 residues. Germline CDR1 and CDR2: MDHEN and SYDVKM. CDR3 protein: CASSSPRRANNQPQHF. The CDR3 bases are TGTGCCAGCAGTTCGCCCCGCAGGGCTAACAATCAGCCCCAGCATTTT.

The chain uses TRBV18 and TRBJ2-7; perhaps TRBD2 as D (5 bases). Germline lookup yields CDR1 KGHSH and CDR2 LQKENI. The CDR3 has 14 residues. Trimming took 3 bases from V and 4 from J, leaving 13 bases between them. The CDR3 coding sequence is TGTGCCAGCTCACCCGGGGTCGGGCGGTACGAGCAGTACTTC. Translating gives CASSPGVGRYEQYF. Full variable domain (remainder filled in from reference TRBV18 and TRBJ2-7): NAGVMQNPRHLVRRRGQEARLRCSPMKGHSHVYWYRQLPEEGLKFMVYLQKENIIDESGMPKERFSAEFPKEGPSILRIQQVVRGDSAAYFCASSPGVGRYEQYFGPGTRLTVT.

The chain uses TRBV7-3 and TRBJ2-2; weak D call: TRBD2 (6 bases). This CDR3 region has 16 residues. Germline loops: CDR1 SGHTA, CDR2 FQGTGA. V was shortened by 5 bases and J by 2 bases, with 15 bases between the two germline ends. As DNA, the CDR3 is TGTGCCAGCAGCCCCAATGGGGGGAGCAACACCGGGGAGCTGTTTTTT. This sequence encodes CASSPNGGSNTGELFF.

The V call is TRBV10-2, the J call TRBJ2-7; 7 bases fit TRBD2. J lost 2 bases, V lost 6 bases, and 4 bases had no gene match. Germline V gene sequence: CDR1 WSHSY, CDR2 SAAADI. The CDR3 spans 13 residues. DNA for the CDR3: TGCGCCAGCAGGTCTAGCGGAACCTACGAGCAGTACTTC. Its protein product is CASRSSGTYEQYF.

V is TRBV27 and J is TRBJ2-7; no clear D gene. The CDR3 is 15 amino acids. Trimming took 4 bases from V and 6 from J, leaving 19 bases between them. Germline CDR1 and CDR2: MNHEY and SMNVEV (reference sequence). The DNA of the CDR3 is TGTGCCAGCAGTTCCGTGGCAGGAGAGATAGGCGAGCAGTACTTC. Translation: CASSSVAGEIGEQYF.